This T cell receptor beta chain came from a study of blood T cell repertoires in COVID-19. The overall study: The analysed material was cDNA or gDNA that came from T cells, B-cell-depleted T cells, or PBMCs.

Everyone who took part was roughly 18 to 89 years old, and they came from fewer than 25 US areas. Clinical history reported by participants formed the basis on which cohorts were assigned. Study processing details: Nucleated cell counts were estimated from reference gene primer amplification. TCRdb's copy holds only in-frame clones and misses some; the assay was immunoSEQ multiplex PCR. For V, J and clone size, that table is used; D and trimming come from the DNA. Of roughly 200,000 clones detected, 75% to 90% appear once; the ten largest clones hold approximately 2.1%. The CDR3 contains 13 residues. Trimming took off 6 bases at V and 3 bases at J, with 8 bases between the two ends. Per the germline V gene, CDR1 is MNHEY and CDR2 is SMNVEV (reference sequence).

This receptor was taken from a woman aged 40-49 years with acute COVID-19. The chain has TRBV27 and TRBJ2-2; tentatively, D is TRBD1 (5 bases). Sequenced: PBMCs or T cells enriched from blood (not recorded which). Here the CDR3 reads CASSDSYTGELFF. Here the CDR3 DNA reads TGTGCCAGCAGCGACAGTTACACCGGGGAGCTGTTTTTT.